One and the same sample provided the 21 T cell receptor beta chains below, sequenced in a study of T cell repertoires in cytomegalovirus infection (dated 2019 in TCRdb). According to the study, the label for this sample's treatment or condition signals: in vitro stimulation with specific CMV peptide epitopes to enrich CMV-specific T cells. TCRdb names Illumina HiSeq 1500 as the instrument used. Through fastp at Q25 and MiXCR, TCRdb rebuilt clones from the public reads, retaining in-frame beta chains. Each entry is one CDR3 protein sequence, shown with its most common DNA and genes. This sample holds some 480,000 distinct CDR3 sequences; more than 30% were observed only once. The ten largest clones take up under 20% of the sample. No cognate antigen is known for these TCRs. The input for sequencing was cultured PBMCs, taken from culture after CMV antigen stimulation. These receptors were collected from a human donor in good health (CMV status not recorded). Some clones in this sample may be carry-over from other donors' samples.

This clonotype was observed a handful of times. CDR3 nucleotide sequence: TGTGCCAGCAGCCGCCGACAAAGCTCCTACGAGCAGTACGTC. Its translation is CASSRRQSSYEQYV. This chain uses TRBV7-2 with TRBJ2-7; D is unclear. The CDR3 length is 14 residues. V was cut by 5 bases and J by 0 bases, with 11 bases left in between. Germline V CDR1 and CDR2: SGHTA, FQGNSA.

The chain has TRBV4-1 and TRBJ2-1, with 8 nucleotides matching TRBD2. From germline, CDR1 is MGHRA and CDR2 YSYEKL. V was clipped by 4 bases and J by 0 bases; unmatched bases: 11. CDR3 length equals 18 residues. This CDR3 reads CASSLTRTSLSSYNEQFF. For the CDR3, the DNA is TGCGCCAGCAGCCTGACAAGGACTAGCTTAAGCTCCTACAATGAGCAGTTCTTC.

The V call is TRBV12-3 or TRBV12-4, the J call TRBJ2-1; TRBD1 agrees at 7 bases. CDR3 length: 17 amino acids. After removal of 6 bases from V and 9 bases from J, the junction contained 20 bases not matched to a gene. The CDR3 here is CASSLRTLMDRKVEQFF. The CDR3 DNA reads as TGTGCCAGCAGCCTAAGGACCCTAATGGACAGGAAGGTTGAGCAGTTCTTC.

The V call is TRBV15, the J call TRBJ2-4, with a weak D call TRBD2 (6 bases). Germline assignment: CDR1 LNHNV and CDR2 YYDKDF (reference sequence). Trimming pared 6 bases from V and 5 bases from J, leaving 14 bases between. This CDR3 spans 14 amino acids. This CDR3 is CATRGLLPENIQYF. The CDR3, as DNA: TGTGCCACCAGGGGACTCCTCCCCGAAAACATTCAGTACTTC.

The rearrangement uses TRBV20-1 and TRBJ2-3; no clear D gene. This CDR3 comprises 14 residues. Trimming cost V 3 bases and J 0 bases, with 10 bases left between them. Germline CDR1 reads DFQATT; CDR2 reads SNEGSKA (reference sequence). The chain's CDR3 is CSASGSQSTDTQYF. CDR3 sequence (DNA): TGCAGTGCTAGCGGGTCACAAAGCACAGATACGCAGTATTTT.

This chain links TRBV7-2 with TRBJ2-5, with TRBD2 identical over 7 bases. The CDR3 covers 16 residues. Germline lookup yields CDR1 SGHTA and CDR2 FQGNSA. V lost 1 base to trimming and J lost 5 bases; unmatched junction nucleotides: 10. The CDR3 sequence: CASSLGTSKGWETQYF. The CDR3 nucleotides are TGTGCCAGCAGCTTAGGGACTAGTAAGGGGTGGGAGACCCAGTACTTC.

This clonotype was counted only a few times. The chain recombines TRBV7-2 with TRBJ2-3; D might be TRBD1 (5 bases). The germline V gene has CDR1 SGHTA and CDR2 FQGNSA. This CDR3 spans 14 amino acids. Trimming shortened V by 4 bases and J by 3 bases, and 11 bases separated the two germline ends. CDR3 nucleotide sequence: TGTGCCAGCAGCTCTACAGCAGGGACAGATACGCAGTATTTT. Protein: CASSSTAGTDTQYF.

This clonotype was observed a few times. The genes are TRBV3-1 and TRBJ2-1, with 10 nucleotides matching TRBD2. The germline V gene has CDR1 LGHDT and CDR2 YNNKEL (reference sequence). V lost 1 base and J lost 5; bases outside the gene matches: 11. The CDR3 has 18 residues. In nucleotides, the CDR3 is TGTGCCAGCAGCCAAGCATCCCCGACTAGCGGGTTAAACAATGAGCAGTTCTTC. Its translation: CASSQASPTSGLNNEQFF.

The chain couples TRBV25-1 to TRBJ1-5; D unresolved. Trimming removed 0 bases at V and 4 bases at J, with 4 bases between. Germline V CDR1 and CDR2: MGHDK, SYGVNS. CDR3 length: 13 residues. The CDR3 coding sequence is TGTGCCAGCAGTGAATATGGGAATCAGCCCCAGCATTTT. Amino acid sequence: CASSEYGNQPQHF.

The rearrangement links TRBV4-3 to TRBJ2-1; 12 positions match TRBD2. The V gene's germline CDR1 is LGHNA and CDR2 YSLEER. V lost 4 bases, J lost 8 bases, and 9 bases stayed unmatched. CDR3 length equals 16 residues. The CDR3 DNA is TGCGCCAGCAGCCCAAGCGGACTAGCGGGGAATTATGAGCAGTTCTTC. Translated, it gives CASSPSGLAGNYEQFF.

This clonotype was seen more than once but under ten times. The chain couples TRBV7-9 to TRBJ2-1; 11 nucleotides match TRBD2. Germline V CDR1 and CDR2: SEHNR, FQNEAQ (reference sequence). CDR3 length: 15 amino acids. With V trimmed by 5 bases and J by 6 bases, 6 bases remained unmatched. The CDR3: CASSPGTSGTNEQFF. The CDR3 DNA reads as TGTGCCAGCAGCCCCGGGACTAGCGGAACCAATGAGCAGTTCTTC.

The sample holds a few counts of this clonotype. The chain carries TRBV7-8 and TRBJ2-1; D ambiguous. V lost 0 bases to trimming and J lost 8 bases, with 23 bases between them. The CDR3 is 18 amino acids. From germline, CDR1 is SGHVS and CDR2 FQNEAQ. CDR3 DNA: TGTGCCAGCAGCTTAGCCCCTCCGACACGCCCGGTGGTCGATGAGCAGTTCTTC. Its translation: CASSLAPPTRPVVDEQFF.

This clonotype was detected a few times. The rearrangement uses TRBV6-5 and TRBJ1-3, with D possibly matching TRBD1 (5 bases). Per the germline V gene, CDR1 is MNHEY and CDR2 is SVGAGI. V was shortened by 5 bases and J by 0 bases, with 14 bases between the two germline ends. This CDR3 has 16 amino acids. DNA for the CDR3: TGTGCCAGCAGTCGCGACCCAGGGTCCTCTGGAAACACCATATATTTT. Encoded protein: CASSRDPGSSGNTIYF.

This clonotype came up many times. The rearrangement uses TRBV7-8 and TRBJ2-1, with D unclear. Germline V gives CDR1 SGHVS, CDR2 FQNEAQ. This CDR3 is built from 13 residues. The ends were cut back, 0 bases at V and 8 bases at J, with 8 bases in the middle. The CDR3: CASSLAGLDEQFF. The DNA of the CDR3 is TGTGCCAGCAGCTTAGCAGGGTTGGATGAGCAGTTCTTC.

V is TRBV6-1 and J is TRBJ2-7; 9 bases match TRBD1. Germline lookup yields CDR1 MNHNS and CDR2 SASEGT. Germline trimming cut 7 bases from V and 3 bases from J; bases unmatched to any gene: 4. The CDR3 is 13 amino acids. Here the CDR3 DNA reads TGTGCCAGCAAGGGACAGGGAGACTACGAGCAGTACTTC. Its translation is CASKGQGDYEQYF.

This clonotype was recorded a few times. DNA of the CDR3: TGTGCCAGCACACCTTGGACAGGCAGTGAAGCTTTCTTT. Translating it yields CASTPWTGSEAFF. The rearrangement uses TRBV6-1 and TRBJ1-1; 7 bases are shared with TRBD1. Trimming took 7 bases from V and 7 from J; bases not matched to a gene: 9. The CDR3 has 13 residues. Germline values: CDR1 MNHNS, CDR2 SASEGT.

The gene calls are TRBV7-2 and TRBJ2-7; tentative D call: TRBD2 (5 bases). The CDR3 is 17 residues long. The ends were cut back, 4 bases at V and 3 bases at J, with 22 bases in the middle. Germline assignment: CDR1 SGHTA and CDR2 FQGNSA. CDR3 DNA: TGTGCCAGCAGCTCATACCAACCGGGGTCAAAATTCTACGAGCAGTACGTC. This sequence encodes CASSSYQPGSKFYEQYV.

This clonotype was seen many times. This chain links TRBV4-3 with TRBJ2-1, with unresolved D. CDR3 length equals 15 residues. Germline V lookup: CDR1 LGHNA, CDR2 YSLEER. V shed 1 base and J shed 9 bases, with 16 bases lying between them. The CDR3 nucleotides read TGCGCCAGCAGCCAAGCGGTAATGCCCCCCGGTGAGCAGTTCTTC. Translating it yields CASSQAVMPPGEQFF.

This clonotype has a single count. CDR3 nucleotides: TGTGCCATCAGGTCCGAGGGAGTTGAAAAACTGTTTTTT. The encoded protein is CAIRSEGVEKLFF. The genes are TRBV10-3 and TRBJ1-4; the D is unclear. The CDR3 runs 13 residues. The germline V and J ends were trimmed by 6 bases and 7 bases, with 12 bases remaining between them. From germline, CDR1 is ENHRY and CDR2 SYGVKD.

This clonotype was seen repeatedly, ten times or more. This chain connects TRBV4-1 to TRBJ2-7; 7 nucleotides line up with TRBD2. V dropped 4 bases and J dropped 3; count of bases not matched to a gene: 9. From germline, CDR1 is MGHRA and CDR2 YSYEKL. This CDR3 region has 15 residues. The CDR3 loop reads CASSPLAGAIYEQYV. CDR3 nucleotide sequence: TGCGCCAGCAGCCCACTTGCGGGAGCCATCTACGAGCAGTACGTC.

The chain recombines TRBV20-1 with TRBJ2-5; TRBD1 or TRBD2 may be the D gene (5 bases each). Germline V gives CDR1 DFQATT, CDR2 SNEGSKA (reference sequence). Trimming took off 2 bases at V and 3 bases at J, with 13 bases between the two ends. This CDR3 region has 14 residues. CDR3 coding DNA: TGCAGTGCTAGACACCCGGGGCGTAAAGAGACCCAGTACTTC. Protein sequence: CSARHPGRKETQYF.